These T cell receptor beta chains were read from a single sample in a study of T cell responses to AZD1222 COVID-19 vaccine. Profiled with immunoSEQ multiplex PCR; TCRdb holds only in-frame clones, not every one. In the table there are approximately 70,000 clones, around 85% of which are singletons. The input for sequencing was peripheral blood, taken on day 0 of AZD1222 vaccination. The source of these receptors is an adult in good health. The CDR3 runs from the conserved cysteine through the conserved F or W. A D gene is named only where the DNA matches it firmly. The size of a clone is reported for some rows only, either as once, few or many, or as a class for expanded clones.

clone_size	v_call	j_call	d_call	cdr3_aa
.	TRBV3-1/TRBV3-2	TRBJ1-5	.	CASSQGTGHQPQHF
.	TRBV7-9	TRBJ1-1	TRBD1	CASSPRDRVNTEAFF
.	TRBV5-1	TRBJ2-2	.	CASSFSGYVGGELFF
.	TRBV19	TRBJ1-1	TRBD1	CASSNADRGGSWDTEAFF
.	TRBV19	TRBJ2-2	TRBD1	CASTRSPDRTNTGELFF
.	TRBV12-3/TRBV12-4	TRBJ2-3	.	CASSQTDTQYF
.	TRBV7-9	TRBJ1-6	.	CASSARSGDYSPLHF
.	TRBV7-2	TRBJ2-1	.	CASSLASYNEQFF
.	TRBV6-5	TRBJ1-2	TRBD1	CATRGGQANYGYTF
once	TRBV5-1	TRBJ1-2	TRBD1	CASSFTGVGYTF
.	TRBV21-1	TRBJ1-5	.	CASSNIRAVAWGPQHF
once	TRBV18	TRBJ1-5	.	CASSPPRGGNQPQHF
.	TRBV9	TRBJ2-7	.	CASSVGDSFSYEQYF
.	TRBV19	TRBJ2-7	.	CASSPPRGTGSYEQYF
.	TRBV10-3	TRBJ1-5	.	CAISEQGRANQPQHF
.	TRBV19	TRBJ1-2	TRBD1	CASSTYDRVRGYTF
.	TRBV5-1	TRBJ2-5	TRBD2	CASSRAGLAQETQYF
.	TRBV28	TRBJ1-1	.	CASSLWDMVVNTEAFF
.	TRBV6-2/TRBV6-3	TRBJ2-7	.	CASSYFQGEQYF
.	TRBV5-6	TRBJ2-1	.	CASSFLNSYNEQFF
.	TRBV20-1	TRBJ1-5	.	CSASKSPNNQPQHF
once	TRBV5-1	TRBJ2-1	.	CASSSQVEQEQFF
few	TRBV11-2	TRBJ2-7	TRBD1	CASSLDRGWYEQYF
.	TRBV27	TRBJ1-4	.	CASSLFPGAKEKLFF
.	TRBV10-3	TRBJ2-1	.	CAISEPGEPNEQFF
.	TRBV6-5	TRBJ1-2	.	CASSYFSDSYGYTF
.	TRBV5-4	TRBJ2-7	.	CASSQQRGRLGEQYF
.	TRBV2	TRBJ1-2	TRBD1	CASTRRQGLYGYTF
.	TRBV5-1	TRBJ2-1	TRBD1	CASSSPDREPYNEQFF
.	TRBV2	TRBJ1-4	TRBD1	CASQGEVSNEKLFF
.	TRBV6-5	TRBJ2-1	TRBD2	CASRGLAASYNEQFF
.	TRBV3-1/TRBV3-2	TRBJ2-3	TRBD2	CASSQGGTSWGRDTQYF
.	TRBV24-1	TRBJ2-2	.	CATRGVSETGELFF
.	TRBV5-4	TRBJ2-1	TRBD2	CASGAGTSDNNEQFF
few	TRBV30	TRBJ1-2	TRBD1	CAWSRGQGGYGYTF
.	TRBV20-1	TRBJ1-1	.	CSASQGNTEAFF
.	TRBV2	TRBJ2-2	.	CASSGNGGNTGELFF
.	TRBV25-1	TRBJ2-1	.	CASSDERNEQFF
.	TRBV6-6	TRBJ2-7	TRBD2	CASRNSGLTYEQYF
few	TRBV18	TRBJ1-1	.	CASSSLVNTEAFF
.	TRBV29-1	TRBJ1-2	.	CSVPGAAGYTF
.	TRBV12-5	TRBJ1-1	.	CASGKNGAFF
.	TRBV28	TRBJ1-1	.	CASSPGQNTEAFF
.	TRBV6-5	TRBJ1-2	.	CASTPDNYGYTF
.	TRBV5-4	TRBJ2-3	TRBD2	CASSLSGGSTDTQYF
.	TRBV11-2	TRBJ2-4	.	CASSTVNIQYF
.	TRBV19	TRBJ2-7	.	CASNGGSASYEQYF
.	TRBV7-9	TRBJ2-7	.	CASSSHRETSREQYF